A single sample is the source of the 30 T cell receptor beta chains below, sequenced in a study of blood T cell repertoires in COVID-19 (TCRdb year 2020). The library was prepared using the immunoSEQ multiplex PCR assay. In its TCRdb copy, this immuneACCESS table keeps in-frame sequences only and misses some clones. Where compared with another copy, unresolved V genes explain less than half of these, and the others have no known cause. The table for this sample lists over 90,000 clones; 90% of them were counted only once. 5% to 6% of the sample belongs to the ten largest clones. The sample comprised peripheral blood. The receptors shown here come from a man aged 45-60 years with acute or convalescent COVID-19.

The genes are TRBV5-1 and TRBJ1-6; perhaps TRBD1 as D (6 bases). CDR1 SGHRS and CDR2 YFSETQ come from the germline V gene. V was cut by 0 bases and J by 4 bases, with 11 bases left in between. The CDR3 totals 16 residues. The CDR3: CASSLVGARYNSPLHF. The DNA for the CDR3 is TGCGCCAGCAGCTTGGTGGGGGCGCGGTATAATTCACCCCTCCACTTT.

This clone came up once. The J gene is TRBJ1-5, the V gene TRBV7-2; D perhaps matches TRBD1 (5 bases). Germline CDR1 SGHTA, CDR2 FQGNSA. V lost 5 bases to trimming and J lost 2 bases, with 13 bases between them. CDR3 length: 15 amino acids. CDR3 residues: CASSLNWGGNQPQHF. In DNA form, the CDR3 reads TGTGCCAGCAGCCTCAATTGGGGGGGCAATCAGCCCCAGCATTTT. Filled out from reference TRBV7-2 and TRBJ1-5, the complete variable domain reads GAGVSQSPSNKVTEKGKDVELRCDPISGHTALYWYRQSLGQGLEFLIYFQGNSAPDKSGLPSDRFSAERTGGSVSTLTIQRTQQEDSAVYLCASSLNWGGNQPQHFGDGTRLSIL.

The rearrangement joins TRBV3-1 (or the pseudogene TRBV3-2) to TRBJ1-4; maybe TRBD1 (6 bases). This CDR3 contains 17 residues. Trimming shortened V by 4 bases and J by 4 bases, and 19 bases separated the two germline ends. CDR1 LGHDT and CDR2 YNNKEL come from the germline V gene (reference sequence). The CDR3 loop is CASSPIAGARNNEKLFF. DNA for the CDR3: TGTGCCAGCAGCCCAATAGCAGGGGCGAGGAATAATGAAAAACTGTTTTTT.

This chain connects TRBV10-3 to TRBJ1-2; 9 bases match TRBD1. The trim removed 3 bases at V and 6 bases at J, leaving 8 bases unmatched. The CDR3 is 15 residues long. CDR1 and CDR2 (germline): ENHRY, SYGVKD. This chain's CDR3 is CAISENRGQGDGYTF. The CDR3 DNA reads as TGTGCCATCAGTGAAAACAGGGGGCAGGGAGATGGCTACACCTTC.

V usage is TRBV21-1 and J usage is TRBJ2-7; no check of the table's D call, TRBD1, against the DNA was made. TRBV21-1 is classified as a pseudogene. The CDR3 totals 20 residues. The CDR3 sequence is CASRQFPKVGRDRSFYEQYF. CDR3 in DNA: TGTGCCAGCCGCCAATTCCCAAAGGTCGGTCGGGACAGGTCGTTCTACGAGCAGTACTTC.

The CDR3 loop is CASSLNSRSLGELFF. The CDR3 region has the DNA TGCGCCAGCAGCTTGAATAGCCGATCACTCGGGGAGCTGTTTTTT. The rearrangement joins TRBV5-1 to TRBJ2-2, with no clear D. The V and J ends lost 1 base and 7 bases respectively, with 14 bases between them. Germline lookup yields CDR1 SGHRS and CDR2 YFSETQ. The CDR3 is 15 residues long. Looking up the rest from reference TRBV5-1 and TRBJ2-2 gives the full variable domain: KAGVTQTPRYLIKTRGQQVTLSCSPISGHRSVSWYQQTPGQGLQFLFEYFSETQRNKGNFPGRFSGRQFSNSRSEMNVSTLELGDSALYLCASSLNSRSLGELFFGEGSRLTVL.

This CDR3 reads CASSIGTSGPGQYF. DNA of the CDR3: TGTGCCAGTAGTATCGGGACTAGCGGGCCTGGGCAGTACTTC. The V and J genes are TRBV19 and TRBJ2-7, with 12 bases that match TRBD2. CDR3 size: 14 residues. CDR1 LNHDA and CDR2 SQIVND come from the germline V gene (reference sequence). J gave up 9 bases and V 3 bases, and 6 bases lay outside the gene matches.

V is TRBV19 and J is TRBJ1-1; 7 bases map to TRBD1. There are 16 residues in the CDR3. J lost 4 bases, V lost 3 bases, and 11 bases had no gene match. The germline V gene encodes CDR1 LNHDA and CDR2 SQIVND (reference sequence). The CDR3 DNA sequence: TGTGCCAGTAGTATCGCGGTTTGGGACAGAGGCACTGAAGCTTTCTTT. Amino acids: CASSIAVWDRGTEAFF.

The chain uses TRBV11-2 and TRBJ2-2; TRBD2 might be the D (5 bases). The length of the CDR3 is 16 residues. V lost 2 bases to trimming and J lost 0 bases, with 10 bases between them. CDR1 SGHAT and CDR2 FQNNGV come from the germline V gene. The CDR3 region has the DNA TGTGCCAGCAGCTTACATATACTAGCGAACACCGGGGAGCTGTTTTTT. The encoded protein is CASSLHILANTGELFF.

This chain joins TRBV6-6 and TRBJ1-2, with D hard to call. This CDR3 is 13 amino acids long. Germline V gene sequence: CDR1 MNHNY, CDR2 SVGAGI (reference sequence). With 5 bases removed from V and 7 bases from J, the gap between germline ends came to 14 bases. DNA for the CDR3: TGTGCCAGCAGTCACGAATCCCGGTCTGGCTACACCTTC. Translated: CASSHESRSGYTF.

V gene TRBV30 combines with J gene TRBJ1-3, with 10 bases matching TRBD1. V shed 0 bases, J shed 4 bases, and the junction held 3 bases outside the gene matches. The CDR3 covers 15 residues. Germline-derived CDR1 and CDR2 are GTSNPN and SVGIG (reference sequence). The CDR3 DNA follows: TGTGCCTGGAGTGTGGGACAGGGGTACGGAAACACCATATATTTT. Translating gives CAWSVGQGYGNTIYF.

This sequence joins TRBV19 and TRBJ1-2, with D possibly TRBD1 on 6 matching bases. The CDR3 covers 15 residues. The V and J ends lost 2 bases and 4 bases respectively, with 14 bases between them. Germline V gives CDR1 LNHDA, CDR2 SQIVND (reference sequence). DNA for the CDR3: TGTGCCAGTAGTATAAGACCGGGACAAAGCTATGGCTACACCTTC. Its protein product is CASSIRPGQSYGYTF.

The J gene is TRBJ2-3, the V gene TRBV9; possibly TRBD2 for D (6 bases). V was pared by 0 bases and J by 4 bases, with 12 bases between. Per the germline V gene, CDR1 is SGDLS and CDR2 is YYNGEE. This CDR3 is 15 amino acids long. The CDR3 DNA is TGTGCCAGCAGCGTAGCGGCGGGGCCGCCAGATACGCAGTATTTT. As protein: CASSVAAGPPDTQYF.

This clone was seen once. The rearrangement links TRBV3-1 (or the pseudogene TRBV3-2) to TRBJ2-1; 10 positions agree with TRBD2. The CDR3 totals 19 residues. Germline loops: CDR1 LGHDT, CDR2 YNNKEL (reference sequence). With V trimmed by 0 bases and J by 7 bases, 15 bases remained unmatched. CDR3 amino acids: CASSQDFMPSGSLGNEQFF. CDR3 coding DNA: TGTGCCAGCAGCCAAGATTTTATGCCTAGCGGGAGCTTGGGGAATGAGCAGTTCTTC.

CDR3 coding DNA: TGTGCCTGGAACCGGGACAGGGGGGCAAACACCATATATTTT. It specifies CAWNRDRGANTIYF. The rearrangement links TRBV30 to TRBJ1-3; 11 positions agree with TRBD1. The CDR3 covers 14 residues. Per germline, CDR1 GTSNPN and CDR2 SVGIG (reference sequence). V lost 4 bases and J lost 6; bases outside the gene matches: 5.

The chain couples TRBV6-2 or TRBV6-3 to TRBJ2-5, with 7 bases fitting TRBD2. The V segment lost 5 bases and the J segment 5 bases; nucleotides outside the gene matches: 5. Germline-derived CDR1 and CDR2 are MNHEY and SVGEGT. The CDR3 is 13 residues long. CDR3 nucleotides: TGTGCCAGCAGTAGGGTGGGAGGGGAGACCCAGTACTTC. Translated, it gives CASSRVGGETQYF.

The rearrangement joins TRBV6-1 to TRBJ2-4, with 7 bases matching TRBD1. J lost 7 bases, V lost 6 bases, and 15 bases had no gene match. This CDR3 has 16 residues. CDR1 is MNHNS and CDR2 is SASEGT in the germline V gene. The CDR3 protein is CASRESHRGQVNIQYF. The CDR3 DNA follows: TGTGCCAGCAGGGAATCCCATCGAGGACAGGTGAACATTCAGTACTTC.

The chain combines TRBV7-9 with TRBJ1-2; 10 bases fit TRBD1. Germline-derived CDR1 and CDR2 are SEHNR and FQNEAQ (reference sequence). This CDR3 is 15 amino acids long. J lost 8 bases, V lost 1 base, and 7 bases had no gene match. In DNA form, the CDR3 reads TGTGCCAGCAGCTTAGTCGGGACAGGGGAGGGAGGCTACACCTTC. As protein: CASSLVGTGEGGYTF.

In its sample, this clone was seen a few times. The chain joins TRBV3-1 (or the pseudogene TRBV3-2) to TRBJ1-1, with D uncertain. This CDR3 comprises 15 residues. The ends were cut back, 4 bases at V and 1 base at J, with 13 bases in the middle. Germline V gene sequence: CDR1 LGHDT, CDR2 YNNKEL (reference sequence). In nucleotides, the CDR3 is TGTGCCAGCAGCCCGGGCCCTAGCCCGAACACTGAAGCTTTCTTT. Encoded protein: CASSPGPSPNTEAFF.

V is TRBV24-1 and J is TRBJ2-1; 7 nucleotides agree with TRBD2. The CDR3 totals 15 residues. The V gene end was trimmed by 3 bases and the J gene end by 6 bases; junction bases not matched to a gene: 7. CDR1 and CDR2 (germline): KGHDR, SFDVKD. CDR3 loop: CATSDAAGDLNEQFF. The CDR3 DNA reads as TGTGCCACCAGTGATGCGGCGGGAGATCTCAATGAGCAGTTCTTC.

The chain combines TRBV11-2 with TRBJ2-7; 12 positions match TRBD2. Trimming took 4 bases from V and 1 from J; bases not matched to a gene: 5. Looked up from germline, CDR1 is SGHAT and CDR2 is FQNNGV. There are 16 residues in the CDR3. In DNA form, the CDR3 reads TGTGCCAGCAGCTATCCACTAGCGGGAGGTTCCTACGAGCAGTACTTC. This sequence encodes CASSYPLAGGSYEQYF.

The V and J genes are TRBV4-1 and TRBJ2-7, with TRBD1 identical over 10 bases. The CDR3 has 16 amino acids. After removal of 3 bases from V and 3 bases from J, the junction contained 8 bases not matched to a gene. Per germline, CDR1 MGHRA and CDR2 YSYEKL. The CDR3: CASSQAPGQGFYEQYF. The DNA of the CDR3 is TGCGCCAGCAGCCAGGCTCCGGGACAGGGGTTCTACGAGCAGTACTTC.

This clone was seen once. This chain links TRBV19 with TRBJ2-1, with TRBD2 matching 9 bases. Germline trimming cut 2 bases from V and 11 bases from J; bases unmatched to any gene: 16. The CDR3 has 17 residues. Germline V CDR1 and CDR2: LNHDA, SQIVND (reference sequence). The CDR3 bases are TGTGCCAGTAGTATACGGATCGCGGGAGGGAATATTGGGCAGCAGTTCTTC. It specifies CASSIRIAGGNIGQQFF.

The chain combines TRBV24-1 with TRBJ2-2; 12 bases are shared with TRBD1. J was trimmed by 4 bases and V by 3 bases; bases with no gene match: 8. The CDR3 covers 18 residues. In germline, CDR1 is KGHDR, CDR2 SFDVKD. The chain's CDR3 is CATSDPRDRGHSTGELFF. The CDR3 nucleotides read TGTGCCACCAGTGATCCCCGGGACAGGGGGCATAGCACCGGGGAGCTGTTTTTT.

The V gene is TRBV14, the J gene TRBJ1-2, with a weak D call TRBD1 (6 bases). Trimming pared 2 bases from V and 5 bases from J, leaving 15 bases between. The CDR3 consists of 15 residues. Germline V gives CDR1 SGHDN, CDR2 FVKESK. CDR3 coding DNA: TGTGCCAGCAGCCAATTAGGGGGACAAGAATATGGCTACACCTTC. It is translated as CASSQLGGQEYGYTF.

V gene TRBV19 combines with J gene TRBJ2-1, with a possible D match to TRBD2 (7 bases). Trimming removed 3 bases at V and 1 base at J, with 13 bases between. This CDR3 has 16 residues. The germline gives CDR1 LNHDA, CDR2 SQIVND (reference sequence). CDR3: CASSIRGGGSYNEQFF. CDR3 coding DNA: TGTGCCAGTAGTATTAGGGGGGGCGGGTCCTACAATGAGCAGTTCTTC.

This chain links TRBV29-1 with TRBJ1-1; D remains unclear. The CDR3 contains 13 residues. V was trimmed by 1 base and J by 4 bases, leaving 10 bases between them. Germline lookup yields CDR1 SQVTM and CDR2 ANQGSEA. CDR3 in amino acids: CSVEGSFSTEAFF. The CDR3 nucleotides read TGCAGCGTTGAAGGGAGCTTTAGCACTGAAGCTTTCTTT.

V gene TRBV5-1 combines with J gene TRBJ1-4; D perhaps matches TRBD1 (5 bases). This CDR3 comprises 15 residues. Trimming took 1 base from V and 8 from J, leaving 15 bases between them. Germline V CDR1 and CDR2: SGHRS, YFSETQ. The chain's CDR3 is CASSLFGRAGEKLFF. The CDR3 coding sequence is TGCGCCAGCAGCTTGTTTGGCAGGGCCGGCGAAAAACTGTTTTTT.

V is TRBV19 and J is TRBJ1-3, with no clear D. Between the trimmed V and J ends, which lost 3 bases and 0 bases, there was a span of 6 bases. Looked up from germline, CDR1 is LNHDA and CDR2 is SQIVND (reference sequence). The CDR3 totals 14 residues. CDR3 amino acids: CASSIDYSGNTIYF. As DNA, the CDR3 is TGTGCCAGTAGTATCGACTACTCTGGAAACACCATATATTTT.

The V call is TRBV6-5, the J call TRBJ2-7; 7 nucleotides match TRBD2. Germline CDR1 MNHEY, CDR2 SVGAGI. J was trimmed by 3 bases and V by 10 bases; bases with no gene match: 9. The CDR3 has 13 residues. DNA for the CDR3: TGTGCCACCAGACTAGCCCTCCTCTACGAGCAGTACTTC. Amino acid sequence: CATRLALLYEQYF.